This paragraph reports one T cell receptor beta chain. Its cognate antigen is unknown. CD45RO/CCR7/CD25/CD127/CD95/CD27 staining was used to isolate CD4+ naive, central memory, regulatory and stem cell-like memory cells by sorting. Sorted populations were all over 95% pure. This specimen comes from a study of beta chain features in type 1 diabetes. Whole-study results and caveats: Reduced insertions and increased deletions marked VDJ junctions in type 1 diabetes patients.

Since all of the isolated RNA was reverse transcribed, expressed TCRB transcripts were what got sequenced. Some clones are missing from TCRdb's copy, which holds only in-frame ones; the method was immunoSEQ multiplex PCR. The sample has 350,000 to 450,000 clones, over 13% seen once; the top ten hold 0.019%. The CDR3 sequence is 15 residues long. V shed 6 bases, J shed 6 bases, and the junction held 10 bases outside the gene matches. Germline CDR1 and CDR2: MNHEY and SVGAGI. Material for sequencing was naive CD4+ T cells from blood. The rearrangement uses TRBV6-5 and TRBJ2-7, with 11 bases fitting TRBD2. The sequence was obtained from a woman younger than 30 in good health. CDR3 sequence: CASRNPTSGKVEQYF. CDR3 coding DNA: TGTGCCAGCAGGAACCCGACTAGCGGGAAGGTCGAGCAGTACTTC.